A selection of T cell receptor beta chains follows, all from one sample in a study of tumor and adjacent non-tumor tissue in lung cancer. TCRdb itself ran the multiplex PCR reads through MiXCR, one entry per CDR3 protein. This sample has 60,000 or so distinct CDR3 sequences; about 55% occur once, and the top ten carry less than 35%. The source material was distant non-tumor lung tissue. The receptors were sampled from a man in his 70s with non-small cell lung cancer. CDR3s include the opening cysteine and the closing phenylalanine or tryptophan. Fields, in order: J gene, V gene, clone size, D gene, CDR3 protein. A D gene is named only where the DNA matches it firmly. Size is stated for part of the rows, as once, few or many counts, or as a class when the clone is expanded.

TRBJ2-3 | TRBV6-1 | many | . | CASSRGVGTDTQYF
TRBJ2-7 | TRBV12-3/TRBV12-4 | once | . | CTSSLGRTVAYEQYF
TRBJ2-1 | TRBV12-3/TRBV12-4 | . | . | CVSDISGGYNEQFF
TRBJ2-4 | TRBV4-1 | many | . | CASSQDTEGLAKNIQYF
TRBJ1-1 | TRBV6-5 | . | . | CASARDLEKTEAFF
TRBJ1-2 | TRBV6-1 | . | . | CASSEGIANYGYAF
TRBJ2-7 | TRBV29-1 | many | . | CSAGEVYEQYF
TRBJ1-6 | TRBV6-2/TRBV6-3 | . | . | CASSWDENSPLHF
TRBJ1-6 | TRBV4-2 | few | . | CVSSPRGGGSYNSPLHF
TRBJ2-5 | TRBV11-2 | . | . | CASSSWESQETQYF
TRBJ2-5 | TRBV2 | . | TRBD1 | CASSPQGEETQYF
TRBJ1-2 | TRBV14 | . | . | CASSQDFAGPYGYTF
TRBJ2-5 | TRBV29-1 | many | . | CSVETPQETQYF
TRBJ2-7 | TRBV6-1 | many | TRBD1 | CASSDVGQGAYEQYF
TRBJ2-5 | TRBV14 | many | TRBD1 | CASSPLKPGGGETQYF
TRBJ2-3 | TRBV29-1 | . | TRBD1 | CRVDLDRVDADTQYF
TRBJ2-6 | TRBV4-1 | few | TRBD1 | CASSQYGQGILSGANVLTF
TRBJ2-7 | TRBV10-3 | . | . | CAISAPAGDKNEQYF
TRBJ2-7 | TRBV29-1 | . | TRBD2 | CSIARTGRDEQYF
TRBJ2-5 | TRBV11-2 | . | . | CASSLGLLGVVQETQYF
TRBJ2-7 | TRBV11-2 | . | . | CADSLGDGNYEQYF
TRBJ2-1 | TRBV10-3 | many | TRBD2 | CAISETSSGSNEQFF
TRBJ2-5 | TRBV6-5 | many | . | CASSFHPAAQETQYF
TRBJ2-1 | TRBV10-3 | . | . | CAIFSGSIYNEQFF
TRBJ2-5 | TRBV5-1 | few | . | CASSRARGETQYF
TRBJ2-7 | TRBV5-4 | . | . | CASSGGGTINEQYF
TRBJ2-3 | TRBV29-1 | . | . | CRGGWRGTDTQYF
TRBJ1-1 | TRBV12-3/TRBV12-4 | . | . | CANSFRRNTEAFF
TRBJ1-2 | TRBV27 | many | TRBD1 | CASSSGTAYGYTF
TRBJ2-5 | TRBV29-1 | . | . | CSVDRNAETQYF
TRBJ2-7 | TRBV11-2 | . | TRBD1 | CASSLDATGYEPYF
TRBJ2-1 | TRBV6-2/TRBV6-3 | many | TRBD1 | CASARTGGPIEQFF
TRBJ1-3 | TRBV20-1 | . | . | CSALTVAGNTIYF
TRBJ2-1 | TRBV13 | . | TRBD1 | CASNTTGGEQFF
TRBJ2-7 | TRBV7-9 | . | . | CARRRGLEQYF
TRBJ2-2 | TRBV10-1 | . | TRBD2 | CASSETLTSATGEQFF
TRBJ2-7 | TRBV10-3 | once | TRBD2 | CAAGRVNYEQYF
TRBJ2-2 | TRBV5-1 | few | TRBD1 | CASSWMTGGTGELFF
TRBJ1-1 | TRBV29-1 | many | . | CSVGFPGSGSEAFF
TRBJ1-6 | TRBV5-1 | few | TRBD1 | CASSLNRGGSPLHF
TRBJ2-2 | TRBV10-3 | . | . | CAIRRGSNTGELFF
TRBJ2-4 | TRBV5-6 | many | . | CASSSWGAKNIQYF